Below, one T cell receptor (beta chain) is given with its context. As originally analysed: Cell counts per sample came from amplifying reference gene primers. Some clones are missing from TCRdb's copy, which holds only in-frame ones; the method was immunoSEQ multiplex PCR. The V and J calls and clone size are taken from that table; D and trimming were inferred from the DNA. The sample consists of some 300,000 clones, less than 90% of them appearing once. This sample was included in a study of blood T cell repertoires in COVID-19. In germline, CDR1 is SGHNT, CDR2 YYREEE (reference sequence). The J segment lost 10 bases and the V segment lost 2 bases, leaving 11 bases of the junction unmatched. The CDR3 spans 16 residues.

This receptor was taken from a woman in her seventies with COVID-19, enrolled during active disease. The sample was peripheral blood. The chain joins TRBV5-4 to TRBJ1-6; TRBD1 aligns across 8 bases. CDR3 nucleotide sequence: TGTGCCAGCAGCTTTGACTCCGGACAGGGCGGATCACCCCTCCACTTT. This gives the protein CASSFDSGQGGSPLHF.